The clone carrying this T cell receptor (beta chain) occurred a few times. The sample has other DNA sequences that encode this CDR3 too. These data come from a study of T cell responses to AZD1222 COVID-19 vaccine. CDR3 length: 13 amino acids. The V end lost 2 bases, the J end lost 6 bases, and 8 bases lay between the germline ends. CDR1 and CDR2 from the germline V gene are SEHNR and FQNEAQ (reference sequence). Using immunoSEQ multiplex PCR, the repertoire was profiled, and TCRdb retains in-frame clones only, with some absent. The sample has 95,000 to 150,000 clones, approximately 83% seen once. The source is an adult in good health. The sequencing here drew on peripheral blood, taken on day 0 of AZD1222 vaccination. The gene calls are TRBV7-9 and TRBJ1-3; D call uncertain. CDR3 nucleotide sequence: TGTGCCAGCAGCTTACTTAGGGAAAACACCATATATTTT. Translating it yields CASSLLRENTIYF.